The clone carrying this TCR beta chain was observed once. Sequencing was performed with immunoSEQ multiplex PCR; in TCRdb, only in-frame clones are kept and a portion is missing. The data contain roughly 62,000 clones, 79% of them singletons. This entry comes from a study of siplizumab effects on memory and regulatory T cells. The sample comprised memory CD4+ T cells sorted from blood. The clonotype originates from a human donor in good health.

CDR3 nucleotide sequence: TGTGCCAGCAGTGATCGGGCGGGGGGCTACACCTTC. Protein: CASSDRAGGYTF. The rearrangement links TRBV25-1 to TRBJ1-2; D is ambiguous. The CDR3 spans 12 residues. V lost 3 bases to trimming and J lost 8 bases, with 10 bases between them. The V gene's germline CDR1 is MGHDK and CDR2 SYGVNS.